The source of this T cell receptor (beta chain) is a study of cytomegalovirus exposure and HLA in healthy donors (dated by TCRdb to about 2017). Some background on the complete study: In an earlier analysis of approximately 500 of the donors, under 300 Gb of sequence data and 90 million to 130 million unique TCR beta sequences from approximately 180 million T cells were reported. Roughly 300 gigabases of sequencing data and tens of millions of unique TCR sequences were included in an early release covering about 700 HLA-typed donors. Among the roughly 400 genotyped donors, roughly 80% belonged to the genetic ancestry cluster associated with self-reported Caucasian donors. The study was designed to test whether signatures of past pathogen exposure could be identified by cataloging public T cell receptors. The T cell repertoires of under 750 subjects were profiled by immunosequencing and related to cytomegalovirus serostatus. Besides the first cohort of roughly 660 subjects, a separate validation cohort made up of 120 different subjects was used. To predict cytomegalovirus infection status, the study brought together high-throughput TCR immunosequencing, statistical association of individual TCRs with disease status, and machine learning. To study patterns of TCR occurrence, a later analysis re-analyzed previously published TCR beta repertoires from more than 550 donors and added high-resolution HLA genotyping. Rather than using new phenotypic data, the later analysis identified candidate immune exposures from TCR beta sequences and from how often those sequences occurred across donors. An earlier analysis of fewer than 750 of the donors used high-throughput TCR beta sequencing to judge whether each TCR beta V gene segment behaved as functional or pseudogenic. Donor age, sex, ethnicity and CMV serostatus were compiled together with the repertoire data. Genome-wide SNP genotypes for about 60% of the 666 donors were used in a later genetic analysis, which treated that subset as a discovery cohort. Every repertoire in the discovery cohort had been generated on one and the same sequencing platform. HLA typing covered class I and class II loci at four-digit resolution. Typing coverage varied by locus: roughly 620-640 donors for A, B, C, DRB1 and DQB1; approximately 500 for DQA1; around 610 for DPA1; 400 to 480 for DPB1. Four or five DR-DQ haplotypes were treated as single units for association and clustering because of strong linkage in the cohort. Among about 370 genotyped donors of the cohort, an average of roughly 230,000 unique TCR beta nucleotide sequences was sequenced per donor, of which about 20% were non-productive. Broad study findings and their caveats: A further reported finding was that TCR beta sequences accurately predicted the HLA-A and HLA-B alleles for most subjects in the first cohort. Over 15 rarely observed V segments, including chromosome 9 orphons, were excluded from the earlier analysis of almost 600 of the donors because counts were too low. According to a later analysis, TCR association rates differed among HLA loci, with DRB1 alleles showing the most associated TCRs and HLA-C alleles showing the fewest. Compared with equally common non-associated chains, HLA-associated TCR beta chains in a later analysis were more clonally expanded and had lower generation probabilities. Immune exposure information for the cohort was limited to CMV serostatus. Across donors, most TCR sequences were observed very rarely, whereas some public TCRs were present in many individuals. Compared with the approximately 600-donor mean, donors in an Asian-associated ancestry cluster had fewer N-insertions in productive TCRs, according to a later genetic analysis. The study gave a list of about 160 TCR beta chains associated with cytomegalovirus. In a later analysis, some 17,000 TCR beta sequences were associated with specific HLA alleles at a false discovery rate of 0.05. Broadly in line with IMGT annotations, most TCR beta V segments showed up in productive rearrangements about 87% or about 30% of the time in an earlier analysis of 450 to 750 of the donors. Because HLA typing was missing for some donors at each locus, association tests included only the typed subset. A cluster of highly shared sequence variants was judged likely to be a technical artifact of the sequencing pipeline. When HLA alleles, especially DR and DQ, strongly co-occurred, TCR associations were difficult to assign to individual alleles. According to a later analysis, parvovirus B19, influenza, CMV and Epstein-Barr virus appeared linked to several top co-occurrence clusters. Correlated functional status among segregating V segments might be attributable to linkage disequilibrium, but an unknown experimental factor could not be ruled out. The classifier was reported to diagnose cytomegalovirus status with high specificity and sensitivity in both the original cohort and the validation cohort. According to the authors, the approach could potentially be generalized to other disease states and immunological phenotypes. An association between a missense DCLRE1C variant and V-gene and J-gene trimming of TCR beta chains was found in a later genetic analysis and replicated in an independent cohort. Presence/absence analyses assumed roughly uniform sequencing depth across donors, an assumption that may not hold. According to a later analysis, most CMV-associated TCR beta chains appeared to be HLA-restricted, and the HLA associations seemed to be driven largely by CMV exposure. In vitro tests confirmed that three of the cytomegalovirus-associated TCR beta chains recognize cytomegalovirus antigens. This cohort had only TCR beta chains sequenced, and the lack of alpha or paired-chain data limited which features could be detected.

Regarding this clone: It lacks a known antigen. There are no base qualities to consult, and no much larger clone falls within one base.

Libraries were built with the immunoSEQ multiplex PCR assay. For the multiplex PCR, a mixture combining 60 forward primers for TCR Vbeta segments and 13 reverse primers for TCR Jbeta segments was used. The CDR3 region of rearranged TCR beta genes was amplified from genomic DNA by a multiplex PCR assay. The amplified TCR beta libraries were sequenced on the Illumina HiSeq System as 87-base-pair reads. For the original study's pipeline: A later analysis counted about 80 million unique TCR beta chains across the 550 to 800 repertoires, and some 11 million of these chains were shared by at least two donors. Raw reads were error-corrected and collapsed into unique sequences with a nearest-neighbor algorithm that merged closely related sequences to remove PCR and sequencing errors. Alignment of CDR3 sequences to IMGT reference sequences was used to assign V, D and J gene segments. Each retained sequence needed at least a six-nucleotide match to both a V gene segment and a J gene segment. Rearrangements were classified as productive when the CDR3 lacked stop codons and remained in frame with V and J, and all other rearrangements were classified as non-productive. CDR3 was defined by IMGT convention, running from the second conserved V-encoded cysteine to the conserved J-encoded phenylalanine. Sequences without an unambiguous match to a single V gene segment were excluded from the earlier analysis of over 500 of the donors. In an earlier analysis of several hundred of the donors, V segments were called functional above 56.7% productive rearrangements and were called segregating when the between-donor standard deviation exceeded 5%. To diagnose cytomegalovirus status from the catalog of TCR beta chain sequences, a statistical classification framework was built. In a later analysis, V and J genes were assigned by comparing TCR nucleotide sequences against IMGT/GENE-DB human TR gene sequences. The TCRdist pipeline was used in a later analysis to assign CDR3 sequences and most-parsimonious VDJ recombination scenarios. A later analysis defined each TCR beta chain by its CDR3 amino acid sequence plus V-gene family, and excluded reads lacking a unique V-gene family. To address suspected cross-contamination and a sequencing artifact, a later analysis removed 450 to 700 highly shared, low-generation-probability nucleotide sequences. In a later analysis, a clonal expansion index was calculated for each public chain from normalized within-repertoire ranks of inferred template counts. Generation probabilities in a later analysis came from a VDJ recombination model fitted to out-of-frame rearrangements, and those results were checked against IGoR. In a later analysis, hypergeometric tests were used to score TCR-TCR, TCR-HLA and TCR-CMV co-occurrence, with a repertoire-size bias correction applied to TCR pairs. A later analysis estimated false discovery rates by permuting HLA or CMV assignments 20 times. A later analysis grouped co-occurring TCRs with DBSCAN, adding TCRdist sequence similarity when clustering within HLA-allele-positive subsets. For co-occurrence clustering, repertoires with fewer than 30,000 or more than 120,000 public chains were excluded, along with roughly 5 repertoires with anomalous nucleotide sharing. Imported from immuneACCESS, the table was reduced by TCRdb to in-frame sequences with V and J called. These copies leave out some clones; in studies compared against another copy, an unresolved V gene accounts for under half, and the cause of the remainder is not known. Clone size and the V and J calls come from that table; the DNA yielded D and trimming. The sample table holds about 200,000 clones, of which around nine tenths were seen once. Under 2% of the sample goes to the ten largest clones.

In total, fewer than 750 healthy bone marrow donors made up the cohort. At the time of sampling, all cohort members were nominally healthy, though unrecorded immune exposures were likely present. The donor was CMV seronegative and was included in the group of a few hundred seronegative cohort members. Every donor gave a peripheral blood sample, and the peripheral blood mononuclear cells from that sample were used for TCR beta sequencing. Genomic DNA was extracted from the blood cell samples with the Qiagen DNeasy Blood Extraction Kit. The sample was PBMCs. This receptor was obtained from a woman younger than 30 in good health and CMV-seronegative.

The nucleotide sequence is given as TGTGCCAGCATCGGGACTAGCGGGAGGGCCGGGGAGCTGTTTTTT. This codes for CASIGTSGRAGELFF. This chain joins TRBV6-5 to TRBJ2-2; 16 middle bases align to TRBD2. Trimmed from V: 7 bases; trimmed from J: 6 bases; junction bases lacking a gene match: 2. Reading from cysteine to phenylalanine, the CDR3 counts 15 amino acids. The only DNA kept is the CDR3, 45 bases in frame from the first base. CDR1 and CDR2 are drawn from the germline V gene: MNHEY, SVGAGI.